This paragraph reports one TCR beta chain. This clone's antigen is unknown. One base away there is no much larger clone; base qualities are not given. Library prep was done by the immunoSEQ multiplex PCR assay. For the multiplex PCR, a mixture combining 60 forward primers for TCR Vbeta segments and 13 reverse primers for TCR Jbeta segments was used. Amplification of the CDR3 region of rearranged TCR beta genes was performed with a multiplex PCR assay on genomic DNA. On the Illumina HiSeq System, the amplified TCR beta libraries were sequenced as 87-base-pair reads. In the source study's methods: A later analysis tallied about 77 million unique TCR beta chains across the 700 or so repertoires, and approximately 11 million of those chains were shared by two or more donors. Raw reads were error-corrected and collapsed into unique sequences by a nearest-neighbor algorithm in which closely related sequences were merged to remove PCR and sequencing errors. Alignment of CDR3 sequences to IMGT reference sequences was used to assign V, D and J gene segments. For a sequence to be retained, a match of at least six nucleotides to both a V gene segment and a J gene segment was required. Rearrangements were called productive when the CDR3 lacked stop codons and stayed in frame with V and J; all others were non-productive. Following IMGT convention, CDR3 was defined as the stretch from the second conserved V-encoded cysteine to the conserved J-encoded phenylalanine. The earlier analysis of 450 to 750 of the donors excluded any sequence lacking an unambiguous match to a single V gene segment. In an earlier analysis of a few hundred of the donors, V segments were called functional above 56.7% productive rearrangements and were called segregating when the between-donor standard deviation exceeded 5%. A statistical classification framework was built for diagnosing cytomegalovirus status from the catalog of TCR beta chain sequences. V and J gene assignment, in a later analysis, came from comparing TCR nucleotide sequences with IMGT/GENE-DB human TR gene sequences. The TCRdist pipeline was used in a later analysis to assign CDR3 sequences and most-parsimonious VDJ recombination scenarios. In a later analysis, each TCR beta chain was defined by its CDR3 amino acid sequence together with its V-gene family, and reads lacking a unique V-gene family were excluded. In a later analysis, fewer than 600 highly shared, low-generation-probability nucleotide sequences were removed to address suspected cross-contamination and a sequencing artifact. In a later analysis, a clonal expansion index for each public chain was calculated from normalized within-repertoire ranks of inferred template counts. Generation probabilities in a later analysis came from a VDJ recombination model fitted to out-of-frame rearrangements, and those results were checked against IGoR. In a later analysis, hypergeometric tests were used to score TCR-TCR, TCR-HLA and TCR-CMV co-occurrence, with a repertoire-size bias correction applied to TCR pairs. A later analysis estimated false discovery rates by permuting HLA or CMV assignments 20 times. A later analysis grouped co-occurring TCRs with DBSCAN, adding TCRdist sequence similarity when clustering within HLA-allele-positive subsets. Co-occurrence clustering excluded repertoires with fewer than 30,000 or more than 120,000 public chains, plus five with anomalous nucleotide sharing. As stored in TCRdb, this immuneACCESS dataset retains in-frame rearrangements with V and J assigned. A fraction of the clones does not appear; measured against another copy, unresolved V genes explain less than half of the discrepancy, and the remainder lacks a known reason. The V and J calls and the clone size are those of that table, but D and trimming were determined from the DNA. For this sample there are 90,000 or so clones; around 78% appear just once. The biggest ten clones account for approximately 4.7% of the sample.

These data originate in a study of cytomegalovirus exposure and HLA in healthy donors (dated by TCRdb to 2016 to 2017). About the full investigation: In an earlier analysis of some 610 of the donors, 276 Gb of sequence data and 100 million or so unique TCR beta sequences from about 190 million T cells were reported. All discovery cohort repertoires had been generated using a single sequencing platform. Of the approximately 400 genotyped donors, over 70% fell in the genetic ancestry cluster associated with self-reported Caucasian donors. Using immunosequencing, the study profiled T cell repertoires from approximately 700 subjects and related those repertoires to cytomegalovirus serostatus. Approximately 300 gigabases of sequencing data and about 92 million unique TCR sequences made up an early release that covered around 640 HLA-typed donors. An earlier analysis of roughly 580 of the donors used high-throughput TCR beta sequencing to judge whether each TCR beta V gene segment behaved as functional or pseudogenic. Rather than drawing on any new phenotypic data, the later analysis identified candidate immune exposures from TCR beta sequences and the way those sequences occurred across donors. To predict cytomegalovirus infection status, the study brought together high-throughput TCR immunosequencing, statistical association of individual TCRs with disease status, and machine learning. To study patterns of TCR occurrence, a later analysis re-analyzed previously published TCR beta repertoires from 500 to 850 donors and added high-resolution HLA genotyping. Because of strong linkage in the cohort, roughly five DR-DQ haplotypes were treated as single units for association and clustering. Donor age, sex, ethnicity and CMV serostatus were collected together with the repertoire data. Class I and class II HLA loci were covered by the typing at four-digit resolution. Along with the approximately 670-subject first cohort, a separate validation cohort of over a hundred different subjects was used. Genome-wide SNP genotypes for about 60% of the roughly 670 donors were used in a later genetic analysis, which treated that subset as a discovery cohort. The number of donors typed differed by locus, with roughly 629-640 for A, B, C, DRB1 and DQB1, roughly 520 for DQA1, approximately 570 for DPA1, and over 400 for DPB1. Among 398 genotyped donors of the cohort, an average of approximately 230,000 unique TCR beta nucleotide sequences were sequenced per donor, about a sixth of them non-productive. The study aimed to test whether cataloging public T cell receptors could reveal signatures of past pathogen exposure. The investigation overall reported the following: In an earlier analysis of some 500 of the donors, most TCR beta V segments were observed in productive rearrangements about 90% or about 30% of the time, broadly matching IMGT annotations. Cytomegalovirus status was reported to be diagnosed by the classifier with high specificity and sensitivity in both the original and validation cohorts. While some public TCRs were present in many individuals, most TCR sequences turned up only very rarely across donors. Most CMV-associated TCR beta chains appeared to be HLA-restricted in a later analysis, and the HLA associations seemed to be driven largely by CMV exposure. Because counts were too low, 15 to 20 rarely observed V segments, including chromosome 9 orphons, were excluded from the earlier analysis of under 650 of the donors. V-gene and J-gene trimming of TCR beta chains was associated with a missense DCLRE1C variant in a later genetic analysis, and the association was replicated in an independent cohort. A cluster of highly shared sequence variants was judged likely to represent a technical artifact of the sequencing pipeline. In a later analysis, the rate of TCR association differed among HLA loci, with DRB1 alleles having the most associated TCRs and HLA-C alleles having the fewest. In a later analysis, 15,000 to 20,000 TCR beta sequences were associated with specific HLA alleles at a false discovery rate of 0.05. In a later analysis, HLA-associated TCR beta chains showed more clonal expansion and lower generation probabilities than non-associated chains that were equally common. The cohort was sequenced for TCR beta chains only, and without alpha or paired-chain data the features that could be detected were limited. A later genetic analysis reported fewer N-insertions in productive TCRs among donors in an Asian-associated ancestry cluster than the roughly 650-donor mean. According to the authors, the approach could potentially be generalized to other disease states and immunological phenotypes. A further reported finding was that TCR beta sequences accurately predicted the HLA-A and HLA-B alleles for most subjects in the first cohort. Because the 87-base-pair reads could not distinguish some IMGT-functional V segments, including TRBV6-2 and TRBV6-3, those segments were excluded. Immune exposure information for the cohort was limited to CMV serostatus. Presence/absence analyses assumed roughly uniform sequencing depth across donors, an assumption that may not hold. The study listed 150 to 200 TCR beta chains as associated with cytomegalovirus. Correlated functional status among segregating V segments might be attributable to linkage disequilibrium, but an unknown experimental factor could not be ruled out. When HLA alleles, especially DR and DQ, strongly co-occurred, TCR associations were difficult to assign to individual alleles. HLA typing was unavailable for some donors at each locus, so association tests used only the typed subset. A few of the identified cytomegalovirus-associated TCR beta chains were confirmed in vitro to be specific for cytomegalovirus antigens. In a later analysis, several top co-occurrence clusters were reported to appear linked to parvovirus B19, influenza, CMV and Epstein-Barr virus.

The cohort comprised fewer than 750 healthy bone marrow donors. All cohort members were sampled while nominally healthy, although unrecorded immune exposures were likely present. The donor tested CMV seropositive, placing the donor among the 310 or so seropositive members of the cohort. Each donor provided a peripheral blood sample, and peripheral blood mononuclear cells were used for TCR beta sequencing. Genomic DNA was extracted from the blood cell samples with the Qiagen DNeasy Blood Extraction Kit. From the germline V gene, CDR1 is SNHLY and CDR2 is FYNNEI. V lost 6 bases and J lost 2 bases; the stretch between them is 13 bases long. There are 14 amino acids in the CDR3, from cysteine to phenylalanine inclusive. Just the 42-base CDR3 DNA is kept, in frame starting at base 1.

The sequence links TRBV2 to TRBJ2-5; a tentative D match to TRBD1 spans 5 bases. The clonotype was recovered from a male donor in good health and CMV-seropositive. What was sequenced was PBMCs. The DNA sequence reads TGTGCCAGCAGGGGGCGGTGGGGTCAAGAGACCCAGTACTTC. The translation is CASRGRWGQETQYF.